Presented here are 2 T cell receptor beta chains from one specimen sequenced in a study of CD8 T cells in Susac syndrome. RNA totalling about 0.45 to 1 ug underwent reverse transcription with random hexamers. One entry per CDR3 protein, called by TCRdb with MiXCR from the immunoSEQ multiplex PCR reads. The top ten clones hold 0.082% of a sample with hundreds of thousands of distinct CDR3 sequences, 95% of them seen once. Source material: CD4+ T cells from PBMCs. The source is a human donor with multiple sclerosis.

This chain uses TRBV30 with TRBJ1-2; possible D gene TRBD1, 5 bases. V was cut by 3 bases and J by 6 bases, with 11 bases left in between. CDR1 and CDR2 from the germline V gene are GTSNPN and SVGIG (reference sequence). This CDR3 region has 12 residues. The CDR3 DNA reads as TGTGCCTGGAGCCATGGGGGGGATGGCTACACCTTC. Protein sequence: CAWSHGGDGYTF.

The chain has TRBV7-9 and TRBJ1-1; D call uncertain. Trimming took off 5 bases at V and 1 base at J, with 8 bases between the two ends. The CDR3 contains 13 residues. Germline loops: CDR1 SEHNR, CDR2 FQNEAQ (reference sequence). Here the CDR3 reads CASSVHWNTEAFF. In nucleotides, the CDR3 is TGTGCCAGCAGCGTACACTGGAACACTGAAGCTTTCTTT. The full variable domain, its missing parts supplied by reference TRBV7-9 and TRBJ1-1, is DTGVSQNPRHKITKRGQNVTFRCDPISEHNRLYWYRQTLGQGPEFLTYFQNEAQLEKSRLLSDRFSAERPKGSFSTLEIQRTEQGDSAMYLCASSVHWNTEAFFGQGTRLTVV.